This is a list of T cell receptor beta chains from one sample in a study of T cell repertoires in cytomegalovirus infection. TCRdb passed the reads through MiXCR, listing each CDR3 protein once. The sample includes fewer than 550,000 distinct CDR3 sequences, more than 20% of them seen just once. Sequencing was performed on PBMCs. The receptors come from a human donor in good health (CMV status not recorded). Some clones in this sample may be carry-over from other donors' samples. Each CDR3 is given with its conserved first and last residue. The order of the fields is CDR3 length, D gene, clone size, J gene, V gene, CDR3 DNA, CDR3 protein. D genes are given only for firm matches. Clone size appears in some rows only: once, few, many, or a class for an expanded clone.

cdr3_length: 15; d_call: TRBD2; clone_size: NA; j_call: TRBJ2-5; v_call: TRBV19; cdr3_nt: TGTGCCAGTAGTACCGGACTAGCGGGATGGGGGTCCCAGTACTTC; cdr3_aa: CASSTGLAGWGSQYF
cdr3_length: 13; d_call: NA; clone_size: NA; j_call: TRBJ2-2; v_call: TRBV5-1; cdr3_nt: TGCGCCAGCAGCTTGGAGGGGGACGGGGAGCTGTTTTTT; cdr3_aa: CASSLEGDGELFF
cdr3_length: 16; d_call: TRBD1; clone_size: few; j_call: TRBJ1-2; v_call: TRBV10-3; cdr3_nt: TGTGCCATCAGTATAAACCCAGGGGGCGGAGGCTATGGCTACACCTTC; cdr3_aa: CAISINPGGGGYGYTF
cdr3_length: 12; d_call: TRBD2; clone_size: NA; j_call: TRBJ2-5; v_call: TRBV20-1; cdr3_nt: TGCAGTTCGCGGCTAGCGGGAGAGACCCAGTACTTC; cdr3_aa: CSSRLAGETQYF
cdr3_length: 13; d_call: TRBD2; clone_size: NA; j_call: TRBJ2-1; v_call: TRBV6-2/TRBV6-3; cdr3_nt: TGTGCCACCGTACAGAGGGCCTGGGGGGGGCAGTTCTTC; cdr3_aa: CATVQRAWGGQFF
cdr3_length: 15; d_call: TRBD1; clone_size: many; j_call: TRBJ2-7; v_call: TRBV5-5; cdr3_nt: TGTGCCAGCAAATACCGGGACAGTCTTTTCTACGAGCAGTACTTC; cdr3_aa: CASKYRDSLFYEQYF
cdr3_length: 13; d_call: NA; clone_size: NA; j_call: TRBJ2-1; v_call: TRBV5-1; cdr3_nt: TGCGCCAGCAGCTTGAGGCAGGACAATGAGCAGTTCTTC; cdr3_aa: CASSLRQDNEQFF
cdr3_length: 12; d_call: NA; clone_size: many; j_call: TRBJ2-3; v_call: TRBV7-2; cdr3_nt: TGTGCCAGCAGCTCACAGGGGGGGCCGCAGTATTTT; cdr3_aa: CASSSQGGPQYF
cdr3_length: 15; d_call: NA; clone_size: NA; j_call: TRBJ1-4; v_call: TRBV7-2; cdr3_nt: TGTGCCAGCAGCTTAGAGCTGGGGGTAGGGGAAAAACTGTTTTTT; cdr3_aa: CASSLELGVGEKLFF
cdr3_length: 15; d_call: TRBD2; clone_size: once; j_call: TRBJ2-7; v_call: TRBV19; cdr3_nt: TGTGCCAGTAGTATGGGACTAGCGGGACTCTACGAGCAGTACTTC; cdr3_aa: CASSMGLAGLYEQYF